The 14 T cell receptor beta chains below all came from one sample that was sequenced in a study of shared clonotypes between healthy human individuals. This table comes from immunoSEQ multiplex PCR, and its TCRdb copy is limited to in-frame clones, with some not included. This table has about 1.1 million clones, around three quarters appearing once. Sequences were obtained from memory CD4+ T cells from PBMCs. Regarding subset: CD45RA-negative fraction. The receptors derive from a man aged 18 to 30 in good health. Some clones in this sample may be carry-over from other donors' samples.

The chain has TRBV19 and TRBJ2-1, with D tentatively TRBD2 (5 bases). V gave up 6 bases and J gave up 2 bases, with 17 bases separating them. This CDR3 comprises 16 residues. Germline V gene data show CDR1 as LNHDA and CDR2 as SQIVND (reference sequence). The CDR3 region has the DNA TGTGCCAGTAGACCCCAGGCCGGGATTACCTACAATGAGCAGTTCTTC. Protein sequence: CASRPQAGITYNEQFF.

The rearrangement links TRBV7-9 to TRBJ2-2; no definite D call. CDR3 length: 14 amino acids. Trimming left V 0 bases short and J 6 bases short, with 8 bases between. Germline values: CDR1 SEHNR, CDR2 FQNEAQ (reference sequence). CDR3 bases: TGTGCCAGCAGCTTAGCCTCGTGGGCCGGGGAGCTGTTTTTT. Amino acid sequence: CASSLASWAGELFF.

The chain joins TRBV28 to TRBJ1-4; D is possibly TRBD1 (6 bases). The CDR3 sequence is 15 residues long. Germline-derived CDR1 and CDR2 are MDHEN and SYDVKM. V gave up 1 base and J gave up 7 bases, with 13 bases separating them. The CDR3 loop is CASSLFSRGGEKLFF. DNA for the CDR3: TGTGCCAGCAGTTTATTCTCCAGAGGGGGTGAAAAACTGTTTTTT. Filled out from reference TRBV28 and TRBJ1-4, the complete variable domain reads DVKVTQSSRYLVKRTGEKVFLECVQDMDHENMFWYRQDPGLGLRLIYFSYDVKMKEKGDIPEGYSVSREKKERFSLILESASTNQTSMYLCASSLFSRGGEKLFFGSGTQLSVL.

The J gene is TRBJ2-5, the V gene TRBV4-3, with TRBD1 identical over 8 bases. CDR1 is LGHNA and CDR2 is YSLEER in the germline V gene. The trim removed 0 bases at V and 5 bases at J, leaving 5 bases unmatched. This CDR3 spans 15 amino acids. The CDR3 reads CASSQDRGLSETQYF. In nucleotides, the CDR3 is TGCGCCAGCAGCCAAGACAGGGGGCTGTCGGAGACCCAGTACTTC.

The CDR3 protein is CAWDPVARGNTIYF. As DNA, the CDR3 is TGTGCCTGGGACCCAGTAGCACGCGGAAACACCATATATTTT. The chain combines TRBV30 with TRBJ1-3; D gene ambiguous. V was cut by 5 bases and J by 4 bases, with 15 bases left in between. The CDR3 extends over 14 amino acids. From germline, CDR1 is GTSNPN and CDR2 SVGIG (reference sequence).

The CDR3 DNA follows: TGTGCCAGCACCCGCGGTCGGGGTTTGGGCAACGAGCAGTACTTC. Translating gives CASTRGRGLGNEQYF. The chain is built from TRBV2 and TRBJ2-7, with D possibly matching TRBD2 (5 bases). V gave up 7 bases and J gave up 5 bases, with 21 bases separating them. Germline V lookup: CDR1 SNHLY, CDR2 FYNNEI. The CDR3 consists of 15 residues. Combining the CDR3 with reference TRBV2 and TRBJ2-7 gives the whole variable domain EPEVTQTPSHQVTQMGQEVILRCVPISNHLYFYWYRQILGQKVEFLVSFYNNEISEKSEIFDDQFSVERPDGSNFTLKIRSTKLEDSAMYFCASTRGRGLGNEQYFGPGTRLTVT.

Turning to this clone: Within the sample, other DNA sequences also encode this same CDR3. This chain links TRBV28 with TRBJ2-3; D is tentatively TRBD1 or TRBD2 (6 bases each). Germline CDR1 MDHEN, CDR2 SYDVKM. The CDR3 is 15 amino acids. This chain's CDR3 is CANSRGVTSTDTQYF. The CDR3, as DNA: TGTGCTAATTCAAGGGGGGTTACTAGCACAGATACGCAGTATTTT.

This rearrangement joins TRBV19 to TRBJ1-4; no clear D gene. Per germline, CDR1 LNHDA and CDR2 SQIVND (reference sequence). V was shortened by 1 base and J by 0 bases, with 6 bases between the two germline ends. The CDR3 contains 15 residues. The CDR3 here is CASSIGQTTNEKLFF. The CDR3 bases are TGTGCCAGTAGTATAGGGCAGACAACTAATGAAAAACTGTTTTTT.

The chain combines TRBV7-2 with TRBJ2-1; no clear D. This CDR3 comprises 14 residues. Germline V gene sequence: CDR1 SGHTA, CDR2 FQGNSA. The V end was cut by 5 bases, the J end by 0 bases, with 8 bases between. CDR3 bases: TGTGCCAGCAGCGGGCGAGGCTCCTACAATGAGCAGTTCTTC. It codes for CASSGRGSYNEQFF.

The V call is TRBV5-6, the J call TRBJ2-1; D unclear. Germline-derived CDR1 and CDR2 are SGHDT and YYEEEE. This CDR3 region has 13 residues. V was shortened by 2 bases and J by 7 bases, with 10 bases between the two germline ends. This CDR3 is CASSFSWNNEQFF. The DNA of the CDR3 is TGTGCCAGCAGCTTTTCTTGGAATAATGAGCAGTTCTTC.

The rearrangement uses TRBV15 and TRBJ1-3, with D uncertain. The CDR3 has 16 amino acids. V was cut by 0 bases and J by 0 bases, with 9 bases left in between. Germline assignment: CDR1 LNHNV and CDR2 YYDKDF (reference sequence). The CDR3 DNA reads TGTGCCACCAGCAGAGATCAAACAAGCTCTGGAAACACCATATATTTT. Its translation: CATSRDQTSSGNTIYF.

The chain uses TRBV5-1 and TRBJ2-1; 8 bases fit TRBD2. This CDR3 has 14 amino acids. CDR1 and CDR2 (germline): SGHRS, YFSETQ. With V trimmed by 5 bases and J by 3 bases, 4 bases remained unmatched. CDR3 in amino acids: CASRVLAVYNEQFF. Here the CDR3 DNA reads TGCGCCAGCAGAGTACTAGCGGTCTACAATGAGCAGTTCTTC.

The V and J genes are TRBV18 and TRBJ1-3; D is undetermined. Germline CDR1 and CDR2: KGHSH and LQKENI. With 5 bases removed from V and 0 bases from J, the gap between germline ends came to 8 bases. This CDR3 is built from 14 residues. CDR3: CASSAGYSGNTIYF. The CDR3 region has the DNA TGTGCCAGCTCAGCGGGATACTCTGGAAACACCATATATTTT.

This rearrangement joins TRBV7-3 to TRBJ2-3; no definite D call. This CDR3 is 14 amino acids long. Trimming took off 4 bases at V and 0 bases at J, with 8 bases between the two ends. The V gene's germline CDR1 is SGHTA and CDR2 FQGTGA. The CDR3 spells CASSSDGSTDTQYF. CDR3 DNA sequence: TGTGCCAGCAGCTCGGACGGGAGCACAGATACGCAGTATTTT.